The 20 T cell receptor beta chains in this list originate from one sample, sequenced in a study of cytomegalovirus exposure and HLA in healthy donors. The PCR used 60 Vbeta and 13 Jbeta primers. The data were produced by immunoSEQ multiplex PCR, yet TCRdb's version contains in-frame clones alone and is incomplete. This table has some 65,000 clones, less than 75% appearing once. The sequenced material came from PBMCs. The receptors shown here come from a woman aged 25 to 45 in good health and CMV-seronegative.

The rearrangement links TRBV27 to TRBJ2-1; D might be TRBD1 (6 bases). Germline assignment: CDR1 MNHEY and CDR2 SMNVEV (reference sequence). CDR3 size: 15 residues. V was clipped by 4 bases and J by 0 bases, with 10 bases between them. The CDR3 loop is CASSSDSDSYNEQFF. The CDR3 nucleotides read TGTGCCAGCAGTTCGGACAGTGACTCCTACAATGAGCAGTTCTTC.

The J gene is TRBJ2-3, the V gene TRBV4-1; no clear D. The CDR3 extends over 12 amino acids. V gave up 3 bases and J gave up 4 bases, with 5 bases separating them. Germline CDR1 reads MGHRA; CDR2 reads YSYEKL. The CDR3 loop reads CASSHIADTQYF. Written as DNA, the CDR3 is TGCGCCAGCAGCCACATAGCAGATACGCAGTATTTT.

This chain joins TRBV2 and TRBJ2-3, with 12 bases aligning to TRBD2. This CDR3 comprises 17 residues. With 10 bases clipped from V and 2 bases from J, the junction kept 13 bases outside the gene matches. Germline lookup yields CDR1 SNHLY and CDR2 FYNNEI. The CDR3 reads CATSTGLAGGYTDTQYF. CDR3 sequence (DNA): TGTGCCACTTCCACAGGGCTAGCGGGGGGGTACACAGATACGCAGTATTTT.

The V call is TRBV10-2, the J call TRBJ1-6; the D gene is possibly TRBD1 (5 bases). The CDR3 extends over 19 amino acids. Trimming took 7 bases from V and 1 from J, leaving 23 bases between them. Germline V CDR1 and CDR2: WSHSY, SAAADI. CDR3 coding DNA: TGCGCCAGCACCCAGACCTTCGCCCCGGAGGGGTCCTATAATTCACCCCTCCACTTT. Its protein is CASTQTFAPEGSYNSPLHF.

The chain employs TRBV5-1 and TRBJ2-1; TRBD2 agrees at 13 bases. Germline V lookup: CDR1 SGHRS, CDR2 YFSETQ. Unmatched junction bases numbered 4, after V lost 3 bases and J lost 7 bases. The CDR3 runs to 15 residues. The CDR3 DNA sequence: TGCGCCAGCAGCTGGGGGACTAGCGGGGCAAATGAGCAGTTCTTC. Translating gives CASSWGTSGANEQFF.

Comments on this clone: Other DNA sequences in this sample translate to the same CDR3. This chain's CDR3 is CASSYVAGGYEQYF. The CDR3 bases are TGTGCCAGCAGTTACGTGGCAGGGGGCTACGAGCAGTACTTC. The rearrangement uses TRBV6-5 and TRBJ2-7; TRBD1 aligns across 7 bases. The CDR3 loop spans 14 amino acids. Trimming took 2 bases from V and 3 from J; bases not matched to a gene: 4. The germline V gene encodes CDR1 MNHEY and CDR2 SVGAGI.

The rearrangement uses TRBV19 and TRBJ2-6, with TRBD1 identical over 7 bases. V shed 3 bases and J 0 bases; nucleotides not matched to a gene: 11. The germline V gene has CDR1 LNHDA and CDR2 SQIVND (reference sequence). The CDR3 covers 19 residues. CDR3 DNA: TGTGCCAGTAGTATCTTCGCGAGACAGGGTGTCTCTGGGGCCAACGTCCTGACTTTC. Translating it yields CASSIFARQGVSGANVLTF.

This clone showed up just a few times. The chain has TRBV30 and TRBJ2-3, with 7 bases fitting TRBD2. CDR3 length equals 14 residues. CDR1 and CDR2 (germline): GTSNPN, SVGIG (reference sequence). V lost 7 bases, J lost 4 bases, and 11 bases stayed unmatched. CDR3 nucleotide sequence: TGTGCCTCCCCAGGTTGGGGGGGTTCAGATACGCAGTATTTT. It codes for CASPGWGGSDTQYF. The whole variable domain, remainder taken from reference TRBV30 and TRBJ2-3, is SQTIHQWPATLVQPVGSPLSLECTVEGTSNPNLYWYRQAAGRGLQLLFYSVGIGQISSEVPQNLSASRPQDRQFILSSKKLLLSDSGFYLCASPGWGGSDTQYFGPGTRLTVL.

The CDR3 sequence is CASSLRGTASGNTIYF. The CDR3 coding sequence is TGTGCCAGCAGCTTGAGGGGGACAGCCTCTGGAAACACCATATATTTT. The rearrangement uses TRBV5-6 and TRBJ1-3, with 7 bases identical to TRBD1. Germline V gene lookup returns CDR1 SGHDT and CDR2 YYEEEE. This CDR3 is built from 16 residues. V trimming: 1 base; J trimming: 0 bases; junction bases outside the gene matches: 4.

This rearrangement joins TRBV5-4 to TRBJ2-1; 12 positions match TRBD2. The CDR3 has 16 residues. The junction had 6 bases not matched to a gene; V was cut back by 1 base and J by 7 bases. Germline CDR1 is SGHNT and CDR2 is YYREEE (reference sequence). In DNA, the CDR3 is TGTGCCAGCAGCTTGCCGACTAGCGGGGGCAGGAATGAGCAGTTCTTC. As protein: CASSLPTSGGRNEQFF.

The chain carries TRBV18 and TRBJ1-6; D gene ambiguous. Germline lookup yields CDR1 KGHSH and CDR2 LQKENI. Trimming pared 6 bases from V and 8 bases from J, leaving 11 bases between. The CDR3 is 13 amino acids. The CDR3 bases are TGTGCCAGCTCCGAGGGCTGGGATTCACCCCTCCACTTT. Translated, it gives CASSEGWDSPLHF.

The V and J genes are TRBV7-9 and TRBJ1-5; 10 bases are a match to TRBD1. V lost 4 bases, J lost 7 bases, and 10 bases stayed unmatched. There are 16 residues in the CDR3. In germline, CDR1 is SEHNR, CDR2 FQNEAQ (reference sequence). This CDR3 is CASSSGDRGFRQPQHF. DNA for the CDR3: TGTGCCAGCAGCTCTGGGGACAGGGGTTTTAGGCAGCCCCAGCATTTT.

CDR3 protein: CASRGTGTGSGELFF. CDR3 nucleotide sequence: TGTGCCAGCAGGGGGACCGGGACAGGGTCCGGGGAGCTGTTTTTT. The rearrangement links TRBV28 to TRBJ2-2; 9 positions match TRBD1. Germline loops: CDR1 MDHEN, CDR2 SYDVKM. This CDR3 comprises 15 residues. Trimming at V came to 6 bases and at J to 6 bases, leaving 8 bases not matched to a gene.

The chain combines TRBV10-2 with TRBJ1-6; D is perhaps TRBD1 (6 bases). This CDR3 has 16 residues. Between the trimmed V and J ends, which lost 7 bases and 9 bases, there was a span of 22 bases. Germline V lookup: CDR1 WSHSY, CDR2 SAAADI. The CDR3 region is CASTLGGAGVVSPLHF. CDR3 sequence (DNA): TGCGCCAGCACCCTCGGGGGGGCAGGGGTCGTTTCACCCCTCCACTTT.

The chain joins TRBV5-1 to TRBJ1-4; D perhaps matches TRBD1 (5 bases). Germline assignment: CDR1 SGHRS and CDR2 YFSETQ. This CDR3 comprises 17 residues. Trimming stripped 1 base from V and 3 bases from J, with 16 bases between. The CDR3 sequence: CASSLNSDSSPNEKLFF. DNA for the CDR3: TGCGCCAGCAGCTTGAACTCCGACAGTTCGCCTAATGAAAAACTGTTTTTT.

This chain connects TRBV6-6 to TRBJ2-3; 7 bases are shared with TRBD2. Germline loops: CDR1 MNHNY, CDR2 SVGAGI (reference sequence). CDR3 length: 15 residues. V lost 7 bases to trimming and J lost 6 bases; unmatched junction nucleotides: 13. The CDR3 spells CASKNWRGTLDTQYF. The CDR3 bases are TGTGCCAGCAAAAACTGGCGGGGGACCTTGGATACGCAGTATTTT.

The CDR3 nucleotides are TGTGCCAGCTCACCACCGAACGGGGAGGAGCAGTTCTTC. Its translation: CASSPPNGEEQFF. The J gene is TRBJ2-1, the V gene TRBV18; maybe TRBD2 (5 bases). Deletions cut 0 bases from V and 10 bases from J, with 10 bases between. Germline V gives CDR1 KGHSH, CDR2 LQKENI. This CDR3 has 13 residues. Filled out from reference TRBV18 and TRBJ2-1, the complete variable domain reads NAGVMQNPRHLVRRRGQEARLRCSPMKGHSHVYWYRQLPEEGLKFMVYLQKENIIDESGMPKERFSAEFPKEGPSILRIQQVVRGDSAAYFCASSPPNGEEQFFGPGTRLTVL.

This clone was counted a single time. This CDR3 reads CASSPTGGGTEAFF. CDR3 nucleotides: TGCGCCAGCAGCCCGACAGGGGGCGGAACTGAAGCTTTCTTT. The genes are TRBV5-1 and TRBJ1-1, with TRBD1 identical over 10 bases. The CDR3 has 14 residues. The V gene's germline CDR1 is SGHRS and CDR2 YFSETQ. V shed 4 bases, J shed 5 bases, and the junction held 5 bases outside the gene matches. Complete variable domain (other parts from reference TRBV5-1 and TRBJ1-1): KAGVTQTPRYLIKTRGQQVTLSCSPISGHRSVSWYQQTPGQGLQFLFEYFSETQRNKGNFPGRFSGRQFSNSRSEMNVSTLELGDSALYLCASSPTGGGTEAFFGQGTRLTVV.

V and J are TRBV2 and TRBJ1-3, with D uncertain. Per germline, CDR1 SNHLY and CDR2 FYNNEI. V was cut by 0 bases and J by 0 bases, with 18 bases left in between. The CDR3 contains 19 residues. CDR3 region: CASSEARNKVGVSGNTIYF. The CDR3 DNA is TGTGCCAGCAGTGAAGCCCGAAATAAGGTGGGAGTCTCTGGAAACACCATATATTTT.

The rearrangement joins TRBV4-3 to TRBJ2-1; 7 bases are shared with TRBD1. Germline values: CDR1 LGHNA, CDR2 YSLEER. V lost 1 base, J lost 4 bases, and 4 bases stayed unmatched. The CDR3 extends over 15 amino acids. CDR3 residues: CASSQGQGDYNEQFF. The DNA of the CDR3 is TGCGCCAGCAGCCAAGGACAGGGAGATTACAATGAGCAGTTCTTC.